This T cell receptor beta chain was profiled in a study of blood T cell repertoires in COVID-19. Generated by immunoSEQ multiplex PCR, the TCRdb table keeps only in-frame clones and is missing some. The table lists 70,000 to 90,000 clones, less than 90% of them singletons, with about 6.5% in the top ten. CDR3 length: 14 residues. Germline CDR1 is LGHNA and CDR2 is YNFKEQ. The V segment lost 3 bases and the J segment 5 bases; nucleotides outside the gene matches: 3. Material for sequencing was peripheral blood. This TCR came from a man at least 80 years old with COVID-19, enrolled during active disease. The chain combines TRBV4-2 with TRBJ2-5; 10 positions agree with TRBD1. CDR3 coding DNA: TGTGCCAGCAGCCAGGGACAGGGGATGGAGACCCAGTACTTC. Translating gives CASSQGQGMETQYF.